The present entry profiles one T cell receptor beta chain with its context. The data are from a study of blood T cell repertoires in COVID-19. Per germline, CDR1 MNHNS and CDR2 SASEGT. This CDR3 comprises 14 residues. V lost 3 bases and J lost 5, with 11 bases in between. The table came from immunoSEQ multiplex PCR; TCRdb's copy has only in-frame clones and leaves some out. Seen here are approximately 220,000 clones, 83% observed once, and the top ten hold about 2.5%. Input material: peripheral blood. The sequence was obtained from a woman in her 40s with active or convalescent COVID-19. The chain combines TRBV6-1 with TRBJ1-5; no definite D call. The CDR3: CASSEGQAHQPQHF. As DNA, the CDR3 is TGTGCCAGCAGTGAGGGTCAGGCTCATCAGCCCCAGCATTTT.